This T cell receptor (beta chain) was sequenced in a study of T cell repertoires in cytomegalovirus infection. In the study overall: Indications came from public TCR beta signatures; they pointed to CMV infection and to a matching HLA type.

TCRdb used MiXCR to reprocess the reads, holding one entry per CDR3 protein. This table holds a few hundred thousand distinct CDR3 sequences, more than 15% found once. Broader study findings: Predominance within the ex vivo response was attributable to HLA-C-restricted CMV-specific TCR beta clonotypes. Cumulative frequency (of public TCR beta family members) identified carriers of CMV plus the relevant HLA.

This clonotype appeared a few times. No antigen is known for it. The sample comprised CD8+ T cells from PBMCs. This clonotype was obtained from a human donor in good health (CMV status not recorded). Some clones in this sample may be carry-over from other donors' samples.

CDR3 DNA: TGTGCCAGCAGTTTCGTCCTGGCCCGGTTAGGCTACGAGCAGTACTTC. This gives the protein CASSFVLARLGYEQYF. V gene TRBV28 combines with J gene TRBJ2-7; D is unclear. Trimming removed 3 bases at V and 3 bases at J, with 18 bases between. There are 16 residues in the CDR3. Germline V gene sequence: CDR1 MDHEN, CDR2 SYDVKM.